These T cell receptor beta chains were read from a single sample in a study of chemoradiotherapy in HPV16-positive cancers. TCRdb's table, derived via immunoSEQ multiplex PCR, lists solely in-frame clones and lacks some. The sample includes 20,000 or so clones, roughly 89% seen only once; the top ten take more than 5%. Sequenced material: blood, taken from a patient who underwent chemoradiotherapy. Receptors originate from a human donor with HPV-associated anogenital cancer. The CDR3 runs from the conserved cysteine through the conserved F or W. D genes are given only for firm matches. Part of the rows lack a size; the others show once, few, many or a class for expanded clones.

j_call,v_call,clone_size,d_call,cdr3_nt,cdr3_aa
TRBJ1-1,TRBV30,-,-,TGCGCATTGACAGTATCTGAAGCTTTCTTT,CALTVSEAFF
TRBJ1-2,TRBV11-2,-,TRBD1,TGTGCCAGCAGCCCCAGGGTGGGACAGATCTATGGCTACACCTTC,CASSPRVGQIYGYTF
TRBJ1-2,TRBV30,-,-,TGTGCCTGGAGCGATGTGAGGGTCGGCTATGGCTACACCTTC,CAWSDVRVGYGYTF
TRBJ2-3,TRBV7-2,once,-,TGTGCCAGCAGCTTAGGTCAGACACATAACACAGATACGCAGTATTTT,CASSLGQTHNTDTQYF
TRBJ2-1,TRBV5-1,-,TRBD2,TGCGCCAGCAGCCCACGAGGTAGCGGGGGTAACTTGAATGAGCAGTTCTTC,CASSPRGSGGNLNEQFF
TRBJ1-2,TRBV25-1,-,TRBD1,TGTGCCAGCAGCAGAGGACAGGGGGAAAACTATGGCTACACCTTC,CASSRGQGENYGYTF
TRBJ2-7,TRBV21-1,-,-,TGTGCCAGCAGCCCTTGGGGGGGTTTCGAGCAGTACTTC,CASSPWGGFEQYF
TRBJ1-3,TRBV11-1,-,-,TGTGCCAGCAGCCTCGGGGGGCCTGGAAACACCATATATTTT,CASSLGGPGNTIYF
TRBJ2-5,TRBV5-1,-,TRBD2,TGCGCCAGCACTGAGGCTAGCGGGGACGCGTGGCAAGAGACCCAGTACTTC,CASTEASGDAWQETQYF
TRBJ2-4,TRBV2,once,TRBD1,TGTGCCAGCAGGGGACAGGGGCGAATAGCCAAAAACATTCAGTACTTC,CASRGQGRIAKNIQYF
TRBJ2-7,TRBV27,-,-,TGTGCCAGCAATTACGGGGGCGAGCAGTACTTC,CASNYGGEQYF
TRBJ1-5,TRBV19,-,TRBD1,TGTGCCAGTAGTACCCCTCCCGGGGGACAGGGTCGAGTTTATAGCAATCAGCCCCAGCATTTT,CASSTPPGGQGRVYSNQPQHF
TRBJ1-2,TRBV19,-,-,TGTGCCAGTAGTCCCACAGGGTACTATGGCTACACCTTC,CASSPTGYYGYTF
TRBJ1-1,TRBV10-3,-,-,TGTGCCATCAGTGAGTCGGCTGAAGCTTTCTTT,CAISESAEAFF
TRBJ1-6,TRBV5-1,-,TRBD1,TGCGCCAGCAGCAAGGAGACAGGGTATAACTCACCCCTCCACTTT,CASSKETGYNSPLHF
TRBJ1-1,TRBV11-2,once,-,TGTGCCAGCAGCTATCATATAGGGGGGGATGCTGAAGCTTTCTTT,CASSYHIGGDAEAFF
TRBJ1-6,TRBV30,-,-,TGTGCCTGGAGTGTATCGGGATTTAGCTATAATTCACCCCTCCACTTT,CAWSVSGFSYNSPLHF
TRBJ1-1,TRBV2,-,TRBD1,TGTGCCAGCAGTGGGAAGGGGGCGAAGGATGCTTTCTTT,CASSGKGAKDAFF
TRBJ1-1,TRBV6-1,-,-,TGTGCCAGCAGTGAAGGGGGCACTGAAGCTTTCTTT,CASSEGGTEAFF
TRBJ2-5,TRBV6-5,-,-,TGTGCCAGCAGTTTTTCGGGGGACCCCCAAGAGACCCAGTACTTC,CASSFSGDPQETQYF
TRBJ1-2,TRBV10-3,-,TRBD1,TGTGCCATCACCCCGACAGGGGGCGAAAGCTATGGCTACACCTTC,CAITPTGGESYGYTF
TRBJ1-2,TRBV30,-,TRBD1,TGTGCCTGGAGAGGGACAGCCGACTATGGCTACACCTTC,CAWRGTADYGYTF
TRBJ2-3,TRBV10-3,-,TRBD2,TGTGCCATCAGTACTAGCGGAATTAGCACAGATACGCAGTATTTT,CAISTSGISTDTQYF
TRBJ2-5,TRBV5-4,-,TRBD2,TGTGCCAGCAGCGTAGCGGGGGGTTTTGGGTGGGAGACCCAGTACTTC,CASSVAGGFGWETQYF
TRBJ2-5,TRBV7-2,-,TRBD2,TGTGCCAGCAGCTTAGGCTTGGTAGCGGGGGGGCAAGAGACCCAGTACTTC,CASSLGLVAGGQETQYF
TRBJ2-7,TRBV2,once,-,TGTGCCAGCAGTGAACGGCAGAGCTCCTACGAGCAGTACTTC,CASSERQSSYEQYF
TRBJ1-2,TRBV7-8,-,-,TGTGCCAGCAGCCCAGGGGTTTTGGGCTACACCTTC,CASSPGVLGYTF
TRBJ2-2,TRBV5-4,few,-,TGTGCCAGCAGCCCCCGGAGGGGGCGGGACACCGGGGAGCTGTTTTTT,CASSPRRGRDTGELFF
TRBJ1-1,TRBV9,-,TRBD1,TGTGCCAGCAGCGTCTCGGGACAGGGCCCCACTGAAGCTTTCTTT,CASSVSGQGPTEAFF
TRBJ2-2,TRBV4-2,-,-,TGTGCCAGCAGCCAAGTGTTATCTGGGGAAACCGGGGAGCTGTTTTTT,CASSQVLSGETGELFF
TRBJ1-1,TRBV18,-,TRBD1,TGTGCCAGCTCACCATCGACAGGGCTTAACACTGAAGCTTTCTTT,CASSPSTGLNTEAFF
TRBJ2-3,TRBV19,once,TRBD1,TGTGCCAGTAGTATCAGACAGGGTCTTACAGATACGCAGTATTTT,CASSIRQGLTDTQYF
TRBJ1-3,TRBV5-4,-,-,TGTGCCAGCAGTCTTTATGAGACTTTTGGAAACACCATATATTTT,CASSLYETFGNTIYF
TRBJ1-4,TRBV18,-,-,TGTGCCAGCTCACCCATAGGGGCTGAAAAACTGTTTTTT,CASSPIGAEKLFF
TRBJ1-2,TRBV30,once,-,TGTGCCTGGAGCCACGGACTTGGCTACACCTTC,CAWSHGLGYTF
TRBJ1-1,TRBV14,once,-,TGTGCCAGCAGCCAAGTCTCCAACCCGCGACCGAACACTGAAGCTTTCTTT,CASSQVSNPRPNTEAFF
TRBJ2-7,TRBV30,-,TRBD1,TGTGCCTGGAAGGGGGCTGGGTCTCCCTACGAGCAGTACTTC,CAWKGAGSPYEQYF
TRBJ1-2,TRBV19,-,-,TGTGCCAGTAGTATAGGTTGGGACAACTATGGCTACACCTTC,CASSIGWDNYGYTF
TRBJ2-3,TRBV30,-,TRBD2,TGTGCCTGGAGTGTACGGGTGCTAGCGGGGTTTTCAGATACGCAGTATTTT,CAWSVRVLAGFSDTQYF
TRBJ2-1,TRBV7-2,-,TRBD2,TGTGCCAGCAGCCCCGGAGGACTAGCCTACAATGAGCAGTTCTTC,CASSPGGLAYNEQFF
TRBJ2-1,TRBV19,-,-,TGTGCCAGTGCTGACAGTAGCTCCTACAATGAGCAGTTCTTC,CASADSSSYNEQFF
TRBJ2-3,TRBV2,-,-,TGTGCCAGCAGCCCGATCCTTGGGGGCACAGATACGCAGTATTTT,CASSPILGGTDTQYF
TRBJ1-6,TRBV27,-,-,TGTGCCAGCAGTTTACTGGGGGGGGATTCACCCCTCCACTTT,CASSLLGGDSPLHF
TRBJ1-4,TRBV27,-,-,TGTGCCAGCAGCGTACAGGGAACTAATGAAAAACTGTTTTTT,CASSVQGTNEKLFF
TRBJ2-1,TRBV5-1,-,TRBD1,TGCGCCAGCAGCGTGAACGGACAGGGGATGGGTTACAATGAGCAGTTCTTC,CASSVNGQGMGYNEQFF
TRBJ1-6,TRBV27,-,TRBD1,TGTGCCAGCAACCCAAATGCCGGGACAGGGGTAAGTTCACCCCTCCACTTT,CASNPNAGTGVSSPLHF